A single sample gave rise to the 32 T cell receptor beta chains below, sequenced in a study of coeliac disease. Overall study findings and caveats: In active celiac disease, intraepithelial and lamina propria TRB and TRG repertoires were less clonal than controls.

No antigen is known for these receptors. Profiled with immunoSEQ multiplex PCR; TCRdb holds only in-frame clones, not every one. Altogether thousands of clones are present, around 68% being singletons, with the ten largest covering roughly 3.9%. The sample comprised lamina propria lymphocytes from the gut. These TCRs come from a woman aged 18-29 years with active celiac disease.

The genes are TRBV5-1 and TRBJ2-3; tentatively, D is TRBD1 (6 bases). CDR3 size: 13 residues. Germline CDR1 is SGHRS and CDR2 is YFSETQ. The V end lost 4 bases, the J end lost 8 bases, and 14 bases lay between the germline ends. CDR3 in DNA: TGCGCCAGCAGCCGGCACCAAGGGGGTACGCAGTATTTT. It codes for CASSRHQGGTQYF. The full variable domain, completed using reference TRBV5-1 and TRBJ2-3, is KAGVTQTPRYLIKTRGQQVTLSCSPISGHRSVSWYQQTPGQGLQFLFEYFSETQRNKGNFPGRFSGRQFSNSRSEMNVSTLELGDSALYLCASSRHQGGTQYFGPGTRLTVL.

V and J are TRBV2 and TRBJ1-1, with D unresolved. Germline assignment: CDR1 SNHLY and CDR2 FYNNEI. The V end was cut by 5 bases, the J end by 4 bases, with 11 bases between. CDR3 length: 13 amino acids. The CDR3 nucleotides read TGTGCCAGCAGTCTGGAGGTAACCACTGAAGCTTTCTTT. Residues: CASSLEVTTEAFF.

The chain is built from TRBV6-1 and TRBJ1-5, with D possibly matching TRBD1 (5 bases). This CDR3 comprises 16 residues. Germline values: CDR1 MNHNS, CDR2 SASEGT. Trimming took off 3 bases at V and 0 bases at J, with 12 bases between the two ends. The CDR3: CASSDLAGYSNQPQHF. CDR3 sequence (DNA): TGTGCCAGCAGTGATCTTGCAGGGTATAGCAATCAGCCCCAGCATTTT.

The rearrangement joins TRBV7-8 to TRBJ2-1; the D gene is possibly TRBD2 (5 bases). With 0 bases removed from V and 9 bases from J, the gap between germline ends came to 12 bases. This CDR3 is built from 14 residues. The germline V gene encodes CDR1 SGHVS and CDR2 FQNEAQ. The CDR3 sequence is CASSLAPGRGEQFF. In DNA form, the CDR3 reads TGTGCCAGCAGCTTAGCCCCCGGCCGGGGTGAGCAGTTCTTC.

This clone has more than one count but fewer than ten. The rearrangement joins TRBV27 to TRBJ1-6; 7 bases are shared with TRBD1. Unmatched junction bases numbered 4, after V lost 6 bases and J lost 8 bases. Looked up from germline, CDR1 is MNHEY and CDR2 is SMNVEV (reference sequence). The CDR3 extends over 13 amino acids. DNA for the CDR3: TGTGCCAGCAGACAGGGGTGGGATTCACCCCTCCACTTT. Translation gives CASRQGWDSPLHF.

This clone was counted a single time. This chain links TRBV15 with TRBJ2-7, with D tentatively TRBD1 (6 bases). V was trimmed by 2 bases and J by 3 bases, leaving 11 bases between them. The CDR3 is 14 amino acids. Germline CDR1 reads LNHNV; CDR2 reads YYDKDF (reference sequence). This chain's CDR3 is CATSRKTGLYEQYF. As DNA, the CDR3 is TGTGCCACCAGCAGAAAGACAGGACTCTACGAGCAGTACTTC.

The V and J genes are TRBV7-2 and TRBJ2-1; D remains unclear. This CDR3 comprises 13 residues. CDR1 and CDR2 from the germline V gene are SGHTA and FQGNSA. Trimming shortened V by 0 bases and J by 7 bases, and 7 bases separated the two germline ends. The CDR3 sequence is CASSLAGQNEQFF. The CDR3 bases are TGTGCCAGCAGCTTAGCTGGGCAGAATGAGCAGTTCTTC.

This clone was recorded only once. The V gene is TRBV28, the J gene TRBJ2-1; 13 bases are a match to TRBD2. Germline V gene lookup returns CDR1 MDHEN and CDR2 SYDVKM. The CDR3 runs to 13 residues. Trimming took 6 bases from V and 15 from J; bases not matched to a gene: 8. The CDR3 region has the DNA TGTGCCAGCAGCCTACTAGCGGGAGGGGTCCCGTTCTTC. It specifies CASSLLAGGVPFF.

The V gene is TRBV6-1, the J gene TRBJ2-7, with 8 bases identical to TRBD1. The ends lost 2 bases at V and 6 bases at J; junction bases unmatched: 27. The CDR3 contains 21 residues. Germline V gene sequence: CDR1 MNHNS, CDR2 SASEGT. CDR3 residues: CASSEWLRCRSGEDRECEQYF. For the CDR3, the DNA is TGTGCCAGCAGTGAATGGTTAAGGTGTCGTTCGGGGGAGGACAGGGAGTGCGAGCAGTACTTC.

The chain uses TRBV6-1 and TRBJ1-5, with a tentative D call TRBD1 (5 bases). Germline-derived CDR1 and CDR2 are MNHNS and SASEGT. The CDR3 spans 15 residues. V lost 5 bases to trimming and J lost 3 bases, with 14 bases between them. The DNA for the CDR3 is TGTGCCAGCAGTCTTGGGGCAGGCTTCAATCAGCCCCAGCATTTT. It is translated as CASSLGAGFNQPQHF.

This clone has a single count. This chain links TRBV23-1 with TRBJ2-1; D might be TRBD2 (5 bases). TRBV23-1 is known as an ORF, though its function is uncertain. Trimming took 4 bases from V and 0 from J, leaving 19 bases between them. This CDR3 is 18 amino acids long. CDR3 in DNA: TGCGCCAGCAGTCCAGAGGGCTCACCCCCCGGCTCCTACAATGAGCAGTTCTTC. Protein sequence: CASSPEGSPPGSYNEQFF.

This clone was found a few times. This chain joins TRBV7-9 and TRBJ2-1; D not resolved. This CDR3 region has 14 residues. Per the germline V gene, CDR1 is SEHNR and CDR2 is FQNEAQ (reference sequence). The V gene lost 1 base and the J gene lost 7 bases, with 11 bases spanning the gap. The DNA for the CDR3 is TGTGCCAGCAGCTTAGTGATAGATTGGAATGAGCAGTTCTTC. Translated: CASSLVIDWNEQFF.

This rearrangement joins TRBV2 to TRBJ1-1; no clear D. Per germline, CDR1 SNHLY and CDR2 FYNNEI. Deletions cut 2 bases from V and 5 bases from J, with 9 bases between. The CDR3 is 13 residues long. The CDR3 spells CASSEQLYTEAFF. The DNA for the CDR3 is TGTGCCAGCAGTGAACAGTTGTATACTGAAGCTTTCTTT.

This clone turned up a few times. The chain couples TRBV9 to TRBJ2-1; TRBD2 agrees at 8 bases. This CDR3 contains 17 residues. Trimming removed 4 bases from V and 0 bases from J; junction bases left unmatched: 9. Germline V gene sequence: CDR1 SGDLS, CDR2 YYNGEE. CDR3 protein: CASSFRSGTSSYNEQFF. The CDR3 DNA reads as TGTGCCAGCAGCTTCCGATCCGGGACTAGCTCCTACAATGAGCAGTTCTTC.

This chain joins TRBV29-1 and TRBJ2-7; 7 nucleotides align to TRBD2. CDR3 length: 13 amino acids. The germline V gene has CDR1 SQVTM and CDR2 ANQGSEA. V dropped 3 bases and J dropped 7; count of bases not matched to a gene: 9. In nucleotides, the CDR3 is TGCAGCGTTGATAGCAGCGGGGCGGGGGAGCAGTACTTC. Protein product: CSVDSSGAGEQYF.

This clone was counted only a few times. The rearrangement joins TRBV1 to TRBJ2-2; the table's D call TRBD2 went unverified against the DNA. TRBV1 is shown as a pseudogene. The CDR3 spans 15 residues. The CDR3 here is CTSSQGSGEPGELFF. CDR3 coding DNA: TGCACCAGCAGCCAAGGGTCGGGAGAGCCCGGGGAGCTGTTTTTT.

The V call is TRBV9, the J call TRBJ2-2, with D possibly being TRBD1 (6 bases). CDR3 length equals 18 residues. Germline CDR1 reads SGDLS; CDR2 reads YYNGEE. V lost 3 bases and J 2 bases, leaving 20 bases between the germline ends. DNA for the CDR3: TGTGCCAGCAGCGCCAGGGGACATGGTATTTTTAACACCGGGGAGCTGTTTTTT. Residues: CASSARGHGIFNTGELFF.

The rearrangement joins TRBV7-3 to TRBJ2-3; no clear D gene. Germline V gene data show CDR1 as SGHTA and CDR2 as FQGTGA. V was clipped by 5 bases and J by 0 bases, with 12 bases between them. The CDR3 covers 15 residues. CDR3 sequence: CASSREKSSTDTQYF. In DNA form, the CDR3 reads TGTGCCAGCAGCCGCGAGAAATCTAGCACAGATACGCAGTATTTT.

This clone occurred a few times. V is TRBV6-1 and J is TRBJ1-1; no reliable D call. CDR3 length: 14 amino acids. Germline V lookup: CDR1 MNHNS, CDR2 SASEGT. The germline V and J ends were trimmed by 6 bases and 4 bases, with 15 bases remaining between them. CDR3 nucleotide sequence: TGTGCCAGCAGGACGGAACTATACTTCACTGAAGCTTTCTTT. Translation: CASRTELYFTEAFF.

A few counts support this clone. The chain recombines TRBV9 with TRBJ2-3; D possibly corresponds to TRBD2 (5 bases). The germline V and J ends were trimmed by 0 bases and 5 bases, with 13 bases remaining between them. The CDR3 consists of 15 residues. In germline, CDR1 is SGDLS, CDR2 YYNGEE. This CDR3 reads CASSVDGLPVDTQYF. The CDR3 coding sequence is TGTGCCAGCAGCGTAGACGGACTCCCCGTAGATACGCAGTATTTT. Variable domain in full (rest from reference TRBV9 and TRBJ2-3): DSGVTQTPKHLITATGQRVTLRCSPRSGDLSVYWYQQSLDQGLQFLIQYYNGEERAKGNILERFSAQQFPDLHSELNLSSLELGDSALYFCASSVDGLPVDTQYFGPGTRLTVL.

This clone was recorded only once. V gene TRBV7-9 combines with J gene TRBJ2-1; 8 bases line up with TRBD2. V shed 0 bases and J 5 bases; nucleotides not matched to a gene: 9. The CDR3 has 17 residues. CDR1 is SEHNR and CDR2 is FQNEAQ in the germline V gene (reference sequence). Here the CDR3 reads CASSLASGGLNHNEQFF. As DNA, the CDR3 is TGTGCCAGCAGCTTAGCCAGCGGGGGCCTAAACCACAATGAGCAGTTCTTC.

The chain has TRBV5-1 and TRBJ1-2; 9 bases are shared with TRBD1. Germline CDR1 reads SGHRS; CDR2 reads YFSETQ. With V trimmed by 3 bases and J by 9 bases, 3 bases remained unmatched. CDR3 length: 12 amino acids. CDR3 in amino acids: CASSSQGASYTF. Written as DNA, the CDR3 is TGCGCCAGCAGCTCACAGGGGGCTAGCTACACCTTC.

The rearrangement links TRBV7-3 to TRBJ2-5; TRBD2 agrees at 12 bases. The CDR3 runs 16 residues. Per the germline V gene, CDR1 is SGHTA and CDR2 is FQGTGA. V trimming: 0 bases; J trimming: 5 bases; junction bases outside the gene matches: 4. Here the CDR3 DNA reads TGTGCCAGCAGCTTAACCGGACTAGCGGGGAGGGAGACCCAGTACTTC. Its translation: CASSLTGLAGRETQYF. Combining the CDR3 with reference TRBV7-3 and TRBJ2-5 gives the whole variable domain GAGVSQTPSNKVTEKGKYVELRCDPISGHTALYWYRQSLGQGPEFLIYFQGTGAADDSGLPNDRFFAVRPEGSVSTLKIQRTERGDSAVYLCASSLTGLAGRETQYFGPGTRLLVL.

V and J are TRBV10-2 and TRBJ1-3, with D unresolved. The CDR3 is 15 residues long. Trimming removed 2 bases at V and 8 bases at J, with 16 bases between. The germline gives CDR1 WSHSY, CDR2 SAAADI. CDR3 in DNA: TGCGCCAGCAGTGAGCCCTATTGGGTACGGGACACCATATATTTT. Its translation is CASSEPYWVRDTIYF.

This clone has just one count. The J gene is TRBJ2-1, the V gene TRBV9, with 14 bases that match TRBD2. The CDR3 runs to 17 residues. V trimming: 3 bases; J trimming: 6 bases; junction bases outside the gene matches: 8. CDR1 and CDR2 (germline): SGDLS, YYNGEE. The CDR3 loop reads CASSARLAGGKGNEQFF. CDR3 sequence (DNA): TGTGCCAGCAGCGCCAGACTAGCGGGGGGGAAGGGCAATGAGCAGTTCTTC.

V gene TRBV7-3 combines with J gene TRBJ2-7, with 9 bases that match TRBD2. Germline CDR1 and CDR2: SGHTA and FQGTGA. Germline trimming cut 5 bases from V and 3 bases from J; bases unmatched to any gene: 11. The length of the CDR3 is 16 residues. CDR3 DNA: TGTGCCAGCAGCCCCCACCCACTAGCGGGTGTCTACGAGCAGTACTTC. Protein product: CASSPHPLAGVYEQYF.

This clone was detected only a few times. The V call is TRBV5-4, the J call TRBJ2-5; D may be TRBD1 (5 bases). Germline loops: CDR1 SGHNT, CDR2 YYREEE (reference sequence). This CDR3 has 14 residues. With 5 bases removed from V and 1 base from J, the gap between germline ends came to 12 bases. The chain's CDR3 is CASRSQGGQETQYF. Here the CDR3 DNA reads TGTGCCAGCAGATCCCAGGGTGGCCAAGAGACCCAGTACTTC.

The chain couples TRBV5-4 to TRBJ2-2; D is perhaps TRBD2 (6 bases). The germline gives CDR1 SGHNT, CDR2 YYREEE (reference sequence). Trimming removed 2 bases from V and 6 bases from J, with 17 bases in between. The length of the CDR3 is 16 residues. For the CDR3, the DNA is TGTGCCAGCAGCTTCGGTGGAAGCAGGAGGGCCGGGGAGCTGTTTTTT. This gives the protein CASSFGGSRRAGELFF.

The rearrangement links TRBV27 to TRBJ2-1, with TRBD1 matching over 7 bases. Per the germline V gene, CDR1 is MNHEY and CDR2 is SMNVEV (reference sequence). The CDR3 is 15 residues long. V was pared by 6 bases and J by 10 bases, with 15 bases of the junction left unmatched. The CDR3 here is CASSHLPGQPKEQFF. The CDR3 nucleotides are TGTGCCAGCAGCCATCTCCCGGGACAGCCCAAAGAGCAGTTCTTC.

This clone appeared a single time. The V call is TRBV7-2, the J call TRBJ2-2; D gene ambiguous. The CDR3 loop spans 15 amino acids. V dropped 5 bases and J dropped 1 base, with 11 bases sitting between them. Germline CDR1 reads SGHTA; CDR2 reads FQGNSA. CDR3 DNA: TGTGCCAGCAGCAGAAGCTTCATGAACACCGGGGAGCTGTTTTTT. Protein product: CASSRSFMNTGELFF. Using reference TRBV7-2 and TRBJ2-2 for the parts outside the CDR3, the full variable domain is GAGVSQSPSNKVTEKGKDVELRCDPISGHTALYWYRQSLGQGLEFLIYFQGNSAPDKSGLPSDRFSAERTGGSVSTLTIQRTQQEDSAVYLCASSRSFMNTGELFFGEGSRLTVL.

The chain couples TRBV30 to TRBJ2-7, with 7 bases identical to TRBD1. This CDR3 is built from 19 residues. Germline-derived CDR1 and CDR2 are GTSNPN and SVGIG (reference sequence). With V trimmed by 1 base and J by 1 base, 19 bases remained unmatched. CDR3 sequence reads: CAWSGVLAGGIGGSYEQYF. CDR3 coding DNA: TGTGCCTGGAGTGGAGTACTGGCAGGGGGAATAGGTGGTTCCTACGAGCAGTACTTC. Full variable domain (rest looked up from reference TRBV30 and TRBJ2-7): SQTIHQWPATLVQPVGSPLSLECTVEGTSNPNLYWYRQAAGRGLQLLFYSVGIGQISSEVPQNLSASRPQDRQFILSSKKLLLSDSGFYLCAWSGVLAGGIGGSYEQYFGPGTRLTVT.

V gene TRBV5-6 combines with J gene TRBJ1-2, with TRBD1 matching 7 bases. The CDR3 is 13 amino acids. V lost 2 bases and J lost 6; bases outside the gene matches: 4. Per germline, CDR1 SGHDT and CDR2 YYEEEE. The CDR3 protein is CASSFTGVHGYTF. CDR3 DNA sequence: TGTGCCAGCAGCTTCACAGGGGTCCATGGCTACACCTTC.